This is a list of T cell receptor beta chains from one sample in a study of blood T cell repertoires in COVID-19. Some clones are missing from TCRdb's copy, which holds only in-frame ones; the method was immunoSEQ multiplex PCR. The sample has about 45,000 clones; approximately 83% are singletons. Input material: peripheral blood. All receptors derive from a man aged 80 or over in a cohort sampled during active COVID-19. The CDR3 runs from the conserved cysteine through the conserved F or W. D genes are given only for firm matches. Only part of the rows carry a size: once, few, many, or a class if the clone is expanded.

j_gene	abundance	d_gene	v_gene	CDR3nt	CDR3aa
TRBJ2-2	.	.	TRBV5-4	TGTGCCAGCAGTTTTTCAACGAGCACCGGGGAGCTGTTTTTT	CASSFSTSTGELFF
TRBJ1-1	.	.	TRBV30	TGTGCCTGGAGCACCGCGATGAGCACTGAAGCTTTCTTT	CAWSTAMSTEAFF
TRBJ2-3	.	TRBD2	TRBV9	TGTGCCAGCAGCCCAGGGACTAGCGGGGGGCTCCCAACAGATACGCAGTATTTT	CASSPGTSGGLPTDTQYF
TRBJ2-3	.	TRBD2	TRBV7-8	TGTGCCAGCAGCTTAAAGAGGGGACTAGCGGGAGGAGGGGACACAGATACGCAGTATTTT	CASSLKRGLAGGGDTDTQYF
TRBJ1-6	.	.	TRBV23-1	TGCGCCAGCATCAGGGCCCTCGTTGCTAATTCACCCCTCCACTTT	CASIRALVANSPLHF
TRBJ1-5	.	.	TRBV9	TGTGCCAGCAGCGTCTCAGGGAGCAATCAGCCCCAGCATTTT	CASSVSGSNQPQHF
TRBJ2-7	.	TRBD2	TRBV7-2	TGTGCCAGCAGCCCCAGCGGGGGGATCTACGAGCAGTACTTC	CASSPSGGIYEQYF
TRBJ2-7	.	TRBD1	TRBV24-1	TGTGCCACCAGTGATCAGGGACAGGGATCCTACGAGCAGTACTTC	CATSDQGQGSYEQYF
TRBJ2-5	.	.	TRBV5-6	TGTGCCAGCAGCTTGGAGCGCACCGAGGAGACCCAGTACTTC	CASSLERTEETQYF
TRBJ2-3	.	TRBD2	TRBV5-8	TGTGCCAGCAGCTTACCGGGACTAGGAGGTCCAGATACGCAGTATTTT	CASSLPGLGGPDTQYF
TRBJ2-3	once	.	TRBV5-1	TGCGCCAGCAGCTTGGTGTCGGGAGTGGATACGCAGTATTTT	CASSLVSGVDTQYF
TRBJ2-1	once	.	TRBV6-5	TGTGCCAGCAGTTACGGAGGGGTCGGTGAGCAGTTCTTC	CASSYGGVGEQFF
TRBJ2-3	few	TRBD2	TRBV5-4	TGTGCCAGCAGCTTCGGGAGACTAGCGGGGGGGACAGATACGCAGTATTTT	CASSFGRLAGGTDTQYF
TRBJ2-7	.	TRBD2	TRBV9	TGTGCCAGCAGCGTGGGGGAGCTAGCGGGGCCCTACGAGCAGTACTTC	CASSVGELAGPYEQYF
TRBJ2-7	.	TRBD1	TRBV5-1	TGCGCCAGCAGCTTACCCCGGACAGGGGCGACCTACGAGCAGTACTTC	CASSLPRTGATYEQYF
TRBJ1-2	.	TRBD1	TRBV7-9	TGTGCCAGCAGCTTAGATCGATGGGACAGGGACCTATATGGCTACACCTTC	CASSLDRWDRDLYGYTF
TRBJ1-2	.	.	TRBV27	TGTGCCAGCAGTTCCCTGGACAGTTCTGATGGCTACACCTTC	CASSSLDSSDGYTF
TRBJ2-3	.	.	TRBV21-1	TGTGCCAGCAGCAAATGGGGGAGGGACACACAGTATTTT	CASSKWGRDTQYF
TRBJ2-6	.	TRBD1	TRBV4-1	TGCGCCAGCAGCCAAGAGGGTGGGACAGGGAACACTCGGGCCAACGTCCTGACTTTC	CASSQEGGTGNTRANVLTF
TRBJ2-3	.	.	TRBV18	TGTGCCAGCTCACCACTAACAGGCACAGATACGCAGTATTTT	CASSPLTGTDTQYF
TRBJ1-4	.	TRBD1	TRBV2	TGTGCCAGCAGGATGACAGGGTTTATAACTAATGAAAAACTGTTTTTT	CASRMTGFITNEKLFF
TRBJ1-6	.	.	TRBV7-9	TGTGCCAGCAGCTTAGGCTGGCCAGGGGTAAATTCACCCCTCCACTTT	CASSLGWPGVNSPLHF
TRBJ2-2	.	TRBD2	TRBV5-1	TGCGCCAGCAGCCCCCCCACTAGCGGGAGGGGCGGGGAGCTGTTTTTT	CASSPPTSGRGGELFF
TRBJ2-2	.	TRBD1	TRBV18	TGTGCCAGCTCACTGGACAGGGTGAGCACCGGGGAGCTGTTTTTT	CASSLDRVSTGELFF
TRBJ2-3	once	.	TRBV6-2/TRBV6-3	TGTGCCAGCAGCCGACTGGCAACGACGAGCACAGATACGCAGTATTTT	CASSRLATTSTDTQYF
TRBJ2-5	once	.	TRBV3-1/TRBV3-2	TGTGCCAGCAGCCAAGATATGGGACAACAAGAGACCCAGTACTTC	CASSQDMGQQETQYF
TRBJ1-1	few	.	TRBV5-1	TGCGCCAGCAGCTTAGTCCTAGGGGGGAACACTGAAGCTTTCTTT	CASSLVLGGNTEAFF
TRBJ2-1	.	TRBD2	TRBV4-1	TGCGCCAGCAGCCAATCCGGACTAGCGGACTACAATGAGCAGTTCTTC	CASSQSGLADYNEQFF
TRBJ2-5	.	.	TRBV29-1	TGCAGCGTTGGGACAGTGGGAGAGACCCAGTACTTC	CSVGTVGETQYF
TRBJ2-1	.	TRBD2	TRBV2	TGTGCCAGCAGTGGCTTAGCGGGAGCAGGGAATGAGCAGTTCTTC	CASSGLAGAGNEQFF
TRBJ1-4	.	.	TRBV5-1	TGCGCCAGCAGCCTTACGACACCTACTAATGAAAAACTGTTTTTT	CASSLTTPTNEKLFF
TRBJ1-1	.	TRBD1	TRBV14	TGTGCCAGCAGCCAGGGACAGGGAAACAACACTGAAGCTTTCTTT	CASSQGQGNNTEAFF
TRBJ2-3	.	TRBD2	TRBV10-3	TGTGCCACCAAAGCCGGGACTAGCGGGATTTTGACAGATACGCAGTATTTT	CATKAGTSGILTDTQYF
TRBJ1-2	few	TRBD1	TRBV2	TGTGCCAGCAGTACAGGGGGAAAGGGCTACACCTTC	CASSTGGKGYTF
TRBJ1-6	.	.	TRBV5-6	TGTGCCAGCAGCTTGGCGGGGAATTCACCCCTCCACTTT	CASSLAGNSPLHF
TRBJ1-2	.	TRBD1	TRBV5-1	TGCGCCAGCAGCGGACCGGGACAGGGTTTCGACACCTTC	CASSGPGQGFDTF
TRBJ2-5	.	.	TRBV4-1	TGCGCCAGCAGCCCGGGTAGCTTTGGTGGGACCCAGTACTTC	CASSPGSFGGTQYF
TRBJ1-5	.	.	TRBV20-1	TGCAGTGCTGCAGATCAGCCCCAGCATTTT	CSAADQPQHF
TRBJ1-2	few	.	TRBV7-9	TGTGCCAGCAGCTTAGGGGCAGGGGCTGGCTACACCTTC	CASSLGAGAGYTF
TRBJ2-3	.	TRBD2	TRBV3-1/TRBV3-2	TGTGCCAGCAGCCACGCGGAACGGGGGGGCCGCAGTACGCAGTATTTT	CASSHAERGGRSTQYF
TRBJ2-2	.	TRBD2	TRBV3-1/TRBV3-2	TGTGCCAGCAGCCAAGAGGGACTAGTGAAATCTAACACCGGGGAGCTGTTTTTT	CASSQEGLVKSNTGELFF
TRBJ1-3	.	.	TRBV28	TGTGCCAGCAAGAAACACTCTGGAAACACCATATATTTT	CASKKHSGNTIYF
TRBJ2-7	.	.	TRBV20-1	TGCAGTGCTCCGGACACCTACGAGCAGTACTTC	CSAPDTYEQYF
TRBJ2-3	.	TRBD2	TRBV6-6	TGTGCCAGCAGTGCCCTAGCGGGGGGCCCAGATACGCAGTATTTT	CASSALAGGPDTQYF
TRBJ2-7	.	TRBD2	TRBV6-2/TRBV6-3	TGTGCCAGCAGTTACTGGGAGGGCTACGAGCAGTACTTC	CASSYWEGYEQYF
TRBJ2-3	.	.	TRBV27	TGTGCCAGCAGTTTGGGGGGGCTAACAGATACGCAGTATTTT	CASSLGGLTDTQYF
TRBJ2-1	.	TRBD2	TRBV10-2	TGCGCCAGCAGTGAGGGAGCTAGCGGACCCTACTCTGAGCAGTTCTTC	CASSEGASGPYSEQFF
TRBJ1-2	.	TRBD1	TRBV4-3	TGCGCCAGCAGCCAAGATCGTCCGACAGGGCTCAAGTATGGCTACACCTTC	CASSQDRPTGLKYGYTF
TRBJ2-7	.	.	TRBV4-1	TGCGCCAGCAGCAGAGGGATTTCCTACGAGCAGTACTTC	CASSRGISYEQYF
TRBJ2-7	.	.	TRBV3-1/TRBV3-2	TGTGCCAGCAGCCATACAGACTACGAGCAGTACTTC	CASSHTDYEQYF
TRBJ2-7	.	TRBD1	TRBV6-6	TGTGCCAGCAGTCTTACGAAGGGACAGGGGTACTACGAGCAGTACTTC	CASSLTKGQGYYEQYF
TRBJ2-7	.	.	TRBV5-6	TGTGCCAGCAGCTTGGGTGGGGGGAATTACGAGCAGTACTTC	CASSLGGGNYEQYF
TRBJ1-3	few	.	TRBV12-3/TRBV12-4	TGTGCCAGCACCCTCGTTGGAAACACCATATATTTT	CASTLVGNTIYF
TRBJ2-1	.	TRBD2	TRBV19	TGTGCCAGTAGTATAGTGCTTAGCGGGGGCCCATACAATGAGCAGTTCTTC	CASSIVLSGGPYNEQFF